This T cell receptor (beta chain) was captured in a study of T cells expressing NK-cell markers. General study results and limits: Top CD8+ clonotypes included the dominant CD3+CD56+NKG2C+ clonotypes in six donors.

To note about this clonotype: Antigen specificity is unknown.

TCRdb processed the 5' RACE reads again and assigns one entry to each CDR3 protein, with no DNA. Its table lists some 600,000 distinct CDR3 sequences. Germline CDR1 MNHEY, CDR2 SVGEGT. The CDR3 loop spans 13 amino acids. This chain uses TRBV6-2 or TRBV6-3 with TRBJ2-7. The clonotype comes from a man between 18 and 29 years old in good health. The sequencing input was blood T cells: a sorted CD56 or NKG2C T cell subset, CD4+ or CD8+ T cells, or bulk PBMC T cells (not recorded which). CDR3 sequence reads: CASSYVVGYEQYF.